The next 30 T cell receptor beta chains were all read from a single sample in a study of OX40 agonist ivuxolimab in advanced cancers. The library was built by means of the immunoSEQ multiplex PCR assay. The source is immuneACCESS, and TCRdb retained only in-frame sequences with V and J called. Part of the clones is not carried over; for the studies checked, unresolved V genes explain less than half of this, and the remainder is unexplained. Counted in this sample were tens of thousands of clones; roughly 91% of them appeared once. 0.25% to 0.35% of the sample belongs to the ten largest clones. The starting material was CD4+ or CD8+ T cells sorted from blood, obtained in a trial of the OX40 agonist ivuxolimab. Receptors were obtained from an adult with an advanced solid tumor such as melanoma, head and neck, liver or kidney cancer.

The rearrangement links TRBV7-8 to TRBJ2-7, with a tentative D call TRBD1 (6 bases). The CDR3 covers 13 residues. Germline V CDR1 and CDR2: SGHVS, FQNEAQ. With 5 bases removed from V and 5 bases from J, the gap between germline ends came to 13 bases. The DNA for the CDR3 is TGTGCCAGCAGCCTTTCGACAGGTAACGAGCAGTACTTC. Translating gives CASSLSTGNEQYF.

J is TRBJ2-7 and V is TRBV28; tentative D call: TRBD2 (5 bases). Between the trimmed V and J ends, which lost 6 bases and 3 bases, there was a span of 15 bases. The CDR3 is 14 amino acids. Germline V CDR1 and CDR2: MDHEN, SYDVKM. This CDR3 is CASSPPRGYYEQYF. The CDR3 nucleotides read TGTGCCAGCAGCCCGCCCCGAGGGTACTACGAGCAGTACTTC.

The chain combines TRBV7-2 with TRBJ1-5; D gene uncertain. Germline V gives CDR1 SGHTA, CDR2 FQGNSA. The CDR3 extends over 13 amino acids. Trimming removed 5 bases at V and 5 bases at J, with 10 bases between. The CDR3 region has the DNA TGTGCCAGCAGCCTCAGTAGGGATCAGCCCCAGCATTTT. Protein: CASSLSRDQPQHF.

This clone was seen a single time. This chain connects TRBV6-6 to TRBJ1-5; D is unresolved. V gave up 5 bases and J gave up 11 bases, with 10 bases separating them. Looked up from germline, CDR1 is MNHNY and CDR2 is SVGAGI (reference sequence). This CDR3 has 11 amino acids. CDR3 sequence reads: CASSPDMTQHF. CDR3 bases: TGTGCCAGCAGTCCCGACATGACCCAGCATTTT.

This chain joins TRBV19 and TRBJ1-1, with no clear D. Germline lookup yields CDR1 LNHDA and CDR2 SQIVND (reference sequence). This CDR3 region has 13 residues. The V and J ends lost 10 bases and 1 base respectively, with 13 bases between them. CDR3 nucleotides: TGTGCCACCCTTCCACGGCGGAACACTGAAGCTTTCTTT. Translating it yields CATLPRRNTEAFF. The full variable domain, rest sourced from reference TRBV19 and TRBJ1-1, is DGGITQSPKYLFRKEGQNVTLSCEQNLNHDAMYWYRQDPGQGLRLIYYSQIVNDFQKGDIAEGYSVSREKKESFPLTVTSAQKNPTAFYLCATLPRRNTEAFFGQGTRLTVV.

J is TRBJ2-2 and V is TRBV6-6; 11 bases agree with TRBD1. The CDR3 is 15 residues long. Germline V gene lookup returns CDR1 MNHNY and CDR2 SVGAGI (reference sequence). Trimming cost V 2 bases and J 6 bases; bases outside gene matches: 2. The CDR3: CASSYGQGAPGELFF. As DNA, the CDR3 is TGTGCCAGCAGTTACGGACAGGGGGCACCCGGGGAGCTGTTTTTT.

The chain couples TRBV9 to TRBJ2-5; D call uncertain. CDR1 and CDR2 from the germline V gene are SGDLS and YYNGEE. CDR3 length equals 14 residues. Trimming removed 0 bases from V and 1 base from J, with 7 bases in between. This CDR3 is CASSVGIVQETQYF. The CDR3 bases are TGTGCCAGCAGCGTAGGGATCGTCCAAGAGACCCAGTACTTC.

The chain joins TRBV9 to TRBJ1-3; D remains unclear. Trimming took off 0 bases at V and 0 bases at J, with 7 bases between the two ends. Germline V CDR1 and CDR2: SGDLS, YYNGEE. This CDR3 has 15 amino acids. The CDR3 DNA reads TGTGCCAGCAGCGTAGGGGCCGTCTCTGGAAACACCATATATTTT. This translates into CASSVGAVSGNTIYF. Full variable domain (missing parts from reference TRBV9 and TRBJ1-3): DSGVTQTPKHLITATGQRVTLRCSPRSGDLSVYWYQQSLDQGLQFLIQYYNGEERAKGNILERFSAQQFPDLHSELNLSSLELGDSALYFCASSVGAVSGNTIYFGEGSWLTVV.

The chain couples TRBV11-3 to TRBJ2-3, with a weak D call TRBD1 (5 bases). The V end lost 0 bases, the J end lost 1 base, and 5 bases lay between the germline ends. In germline, CDR1 is SGHNT, CDR2 YENEEA. The CDR3 runs 14 residues. The CDR3 nucleotides are TGTGCCAGCAGCTTAGACAGGGGCACAGATACGCAGTATTTT. Its translation is CASSLDRGTDTQYF. Complete variable domain (other parts from reference TRBV11-3 and TRBJ2-3): EAGVVQSPRYKIIEKKQPVAFWCNPISGHNTLYWYLQNLGQGPELLIRYENEEAVDDSQLPKDRFSAERLKGVDSTLKIQPAELGDSAVYLCASSLDRGTDTQYFGPGTRLTVL.

Details on this clone: At one end the junction does not follow the germline gene, possibly because of a read error. This sequence joins TRBV4-3 and TRBJ2-5; unclear D gene. Germline V gene sequence: CDR1 LGHNA, CDR2 YSLEER. This CDR3 spans 13 amino acids. In DNA form, the CDR3 reads TGCGCCAGCAGCCAAGATCTCCAAGGGACCCAGTACTTC. Protein: CASSQDLQGTQYF.

The gene calls are TRBV13 and TRBJ2-4, with a weak D call TRBD1 (5 bases). Trimming cost V 7 bases and J 0 bases, with 16 bases left between them. This CDR3 comprises 16 residues. In germline, CDR1 is PRHDT, CDR2 FYEKMQ (reference sequence). The CDR3 reads CASTSRGQLAKNIQYF. As DNA, the CDR3 is TGTGCCAGCACCTCTAGGGGTCAACTAGCCAAAAACATTCAGTACTTC.

The chain carries TRBV5-1 and TRBJ2-2; TRBD1 agrees at 8 bases. V lost 2 bases, J lost 2 bases, and 5 bases stayed unmatched. The CDR3 contains 16 residues. From germline, CDR1 is SGHRS and CDR2 YFSETQ. CDR3 in amino acids: CASSLEGQDNTGELFF. CDR3 in DNA: TGCGCCAGCAGCTTAGAGGGACAGGATAACACCGGGGAGCTGTTTTTT. Full variable domain (missing parts from reference TRBV5-1 and TRBJ2-2): KAGVTQTPRYLIKTRGQQVTLSCSPISGHRSVSWYQQTPGQGLQFLFEYFSETQRNKGNFPGRFSGRQFSNSRSEMNVSTLELGDSALYLCASSLEGQDNTGELFFGEGSRLTVL.

This clone has more than one count but fewer than ten. The rearrangement uses TRBV19 and TRBJ2-7, with D maybe TRBD1 (6 bases). The V and J ends lost 5 bases and 3 bases respectively, with 11 bases between them. The CDR3 extends over 13 amino acids. Per the germline V gene, CDR1 is LNHDA and CDR2 is SQIVND (reference sequence). The CDR3 DNA reads as TGTGCCAGTAGTCTCTCACAGGGCTACGAGCAGTACTTC. It encodes CASSLSQGYEQYF.

J is TRBJ2-5 and V is TRBV10-3; 11 nucleotides align to TRBD2. In germline, CDR1 is ENHRY, CDR2 SYGVKD. V lost 5 bases, J lost 5 bases, and 7 bases stayed unmatched. CDR3 length: 15 amino acids. CDR3 bases: TGTGCCATCAGTTTAGCGGGAGGGGTCGGGGAGACCCAGTACTTC. This gives the protein CAISLAGGVGETQYF.

The chain employs TRBV27 and TRBJ2-7, with TRBD1 identical over 7 bases. J gave up 2 bases and V 5 bases, and 12 bases lay outside the gene matches. The CDR3 runs 16 residues. Per germline, CDR1 MNHEY and CDR2 SMNVEV (reference sequence). The CDR3 spells CASSPPRTGPTYEQYF. DNA for the CDR3: TGTGCCAGCAGTCCCCCCAGGACAGGCCCTACCTACGAGCAGTACTTC.

This clone came up a few times. The CDR3 nucleotides are TGTGCCAGCAGCCAATTAGGGGGGACTGAAGCTTTCTTT. Its translation is CASSQLGGTEAFF. This rearrangement joins TRBV14 to TRBJ1-1, with a tentative D call TRBD1 (6 bases). Germline V lookup: CDR1 SGHDN, CDR2 FVKESK. CDR3 length: 13 residues. Trimming took off 2 bases at V and 5 bases at J, with 9 bases between the two ends.

The chain combines TRBV28 with TRBJ1-5; 7 bases agree with TRBD1. The length of the CDR3 is 16 residues. J was trimmed by 1 base and V by 10 bases; bases with no gene match: 13. Looked up from germline, CDR1 is MDHEN and CDR2 is SYDVKM. CDR3 in amino acids: CATTAVGTDSNQPQHF. In DNA, the CDR3 is TGTGCCACCACCGCCGTCGGGACAGACAGCAATCAGCCCCAGCATTTT.

The chain uses TRBV5-1 and TRBJ2-5; D is uncertain. The germline gives CDR1 SGHRS, CDR2 YFSETQ. There are 13 residues in the CDR3. Trimming took 0 bases from V and 5 from J, leaving 8 bases between them. The CDR3: CASSLALWETQYF. The CDR3 DNA follows: TGCGCCAGCAGCTTGGCCCTATGGGAGACCCAGTACTTC.

The V and J genes are TRBV7-9 and TRBJ1-1, with 7 bases that match TRBD1. Germline trimming cut 0 bases from V and 5 bases from J; bases unmatched to any gene: 9. Germline V gene lookup returns CDR1 SEHNR and CDR2 FQNEAQ (reference sequence). The CDR3 is 16 residues long. CDR3 DNA sequence: TGTGCCAGCAGCTTAGCTACTGGGACAGCCTCGACTGAAGCTTTCTTT. Protein: CASSLATGTASTEAFF.

The chain joins TRBV7-2 to TRBJ2-7, with a tentative D call TRBD2 (5 bases). CDR1 and CDR2 from the germline V gene are SGHTA and FQGNSA. V lost 1 base to trimming and J lost 2 bases, with 9 bases between them. The CDR3 totals 14 residues. CDR3 bases: TGTGCCAGCAGCTTAGTCAGCGGAGCCTACGAGCAGTACTTC. Its translation is CASSLVSGAYEQYF.

This clone showed up just a few times. The J gene is TRBJ1-4, the V gene TRBV5-1, with 7 bases fitting TRBD1. Germline V gene lookup returns CDR1 SGHRS and CDR2 YFSETQ. CDR3 size: 14 residues. Trimming removed 2 bases from V and 5 bases from J; junction bases left unmatched: 3. The CDR3 here is CASSLGQENEKLFF. The CDR3 nucleotides are TGCGCCAGCAGCTTAGGACAGGAAAATGAAAAACTGTTTTTT.

The V call is TRBV7-2, the J call TRBJ2-5; no firm D call. From germline, CDR1 is SGHTA and CDR2 FQGNSA. This CDR3 has 16 residues. The germline V and J ends were trimmed by 1 base and 0 bases, with 12 bases remaining between them. CDR3 loop: CASSLGLGGDQETQYF. The CDR3 DNA reads as TGTGCCAGCAGCTTAGGTTTGGGCGGCGACCAAGAGACCCAGTACTTC.

This clone has just one count. The gene calls are TRBV4-1 and TRBJ1-4; D gene uncertain. V was pared by 3 bases and J by 1 base, with 15 bases between. This CDR3 is built from 17 residues. CDR1 is MGHRA and CDR2 is YSYEKL in the germline V gene. The CDR3 sequence: CASSHNPQAGTNEKLFF. In DNA form, the CDR3 reads TGCGCCAGCAGCCATAATCCTCAGGCGGGAACTAATGAAAAACTGTTTTTT.

The chain combines TRBV28 with TRBJ2-1, with 9 bases identical to TRBD1. V lost 3 bases and J lost 5; bases outside the gene matches: 8. Germline V gene sequence: CDR1 MDHEN, CDR2 SYDVKM. CDR3 length equals 16 residues. The CDR3 DNA follows: TGTGCCAGCAGTTTGGGGACAGGGCTTTGGAACAATGAGCAGTTCTTC. Its protein product is CASSLGTGLWNNEQFF.

The rearrangement uses TRBV27 and TRBJ2-1; D assignment may be TRBD1 or TRBD2 (5 bases each). The CDR3 spans 16 residues. Trimming left V 7 bases short and J 0 bases short, with 16 bases between. Germline CDR1 is MNHEY and CDR2 is SMNVEV (reference sequence). CDR3 region: CASTGAGASSYNEQFF. The CDR3 DNA reads as TGTGCCAGCACCGGGGCGGGCGCCAGCTCCTACAATGAGCAGTTCTTC.

CDR3 nucleotide sequence: TGTGCCAGCTCACCACGGACTAGCGGGAGGATGGACGAGCAGTACTTC. As protein: CASSPRTSGRMDEQYF. The chain couples TRBV18 to TRBJ2-7, with TRBD2 matching over 14 bases. V shed 1 base and J 5 bases; nucleotides not matched to a gene: 4. From germline, CDR1 is KGHSH and CDR2 LQKENI. The CDR3 length is 16 residues. The complete variable domain, with remaining parts taken from reference TRBV18 and TRBJ2-7, reads NAGVMQNPRHLVRRRGQEARLRCSPMKGHSHVYWYRQLPEEGLKFMVYLQKENIIDESGMPKERFSAEFPKEGPSILRIQQVVRGDSAAYFCASSPRTSGRMDEQYFGPGTRLTVT.

The rearrangement links TRBV6-6 to TRBJ2-7; TRBD2 agrees at 7 bases. The CDR3 is 15 residues long. V dropped 3 bases and J dropped 1; count of bases not matched to a gene: 6. Germline assignment: CDR1 MNHNY and CDR2 SVGAGI (reference sequence). The chain's CDR3 is CASSYTSEPSYEQYF. The CDR3 nucleotides read TGTGCCAGCAGTTATACTAGCGAACCTTCCTACGAGCAGTACTTC.

The chain couples TRBV11-3 to TRBJ2-1, with D possibly matching TRBD2 (6 bases). The CDR3 length is 13 residues. The V end was cut by 1 base, the J end by 7 bases, with 8 bases between. Looked up from germline, CDR1 is SGHNT and CDR2 is YENEEA. CDR3 loop: CASSLAGANEQFF. For the CDR3, the DNA is TGTGCCAGCAGCTTAGCGGGAGCGAATGAGCAGTTCTTC.

The chain uses TRBV13 and TRBJ2-5; D call uncertain. The end of the DNA is better explained by TRBJ2-7, so the J call may be wrong. The CDR3 spans 15 residues. CDR1 and CDR2 from the germline V gene are PRHDT and FYEKMQ (reference sequence). The DNA of the CDR3 is TGTGCCAGCAGCTTGAAACCTTCAGCTGGAAACGAGCAGTACTTC. The encoded protein is CASSLKPSAGNEQYF.

The genes are TRBV5-1 and TRBJ2-5; 7 positions match TRBD2. V lost 4 bases to trimming and J lost 4 bases; unmatched junction nucleotides: 13. The CDR3 sequence is 16 residues long. The V gene's germline CDR1 is SGHRS and CDR2 YFSETQ. CDR3 bases: TGCGCCAGCAGCGGAAGCCGTCTTACTAGCGCAGAGACCCAGTACTTC. Amino acids: CASSGSRLTSAETQYF.